This is a list of T cell receptor beta chains from one sample in a study of cytomegalovirus exposure and HLA in healthy donors. TCRdb's copy holds only in-frame clones and misses some; the assay was immunoSEQ multiplex PCR. This listing includes approximately 120,000 clones. Sequencing was performed on PBMCs. All receptors derive from a man aged 25 to 40 in good health and CMV-seronegative. CDR3s include the opening cysteine and the closing phenylalanine or tryptophan. D genes are given only for firm matches.

cdr3_nt: TGTGCCAGCAGAGGGACTAGCGGCCTCTCTGGGGCCAACGTCCTGACTTTC
cdr3_aa: CASRGTSGLSGANVLTF
j_call: TRBJ2-6
v_call: TRBV2
d_call: TRBD2

cdr3_nt: TGTGCCAGCAGCTTCGGGACTCTCGGCACAGATACGCAGTATTTT
cdr3_aa: CASSFGTLGTDTQYF
j_call: TRBJ2-3
v_call: TRBV11-2
d_call: .

cdr3_nt: TGTGCCAGTAGTTCATACTCGGGGGGCACAGATACGCAGTATTTT
cdr3_aa: CASSSYSGGTDTQYF
j_call: TRBJ2-3
v_call: TRBV19
d_call: .

cdr3_nt: TGTGCCAGCAGTTTGTTAGACAGGGACTCCTATGGCTACACCTTC
cdr3_aa: CASSLLDRDSYGYTF
j_call: TRBJ1-2
v_call: TRBV28
d_call: TRBD1

cdr3_nt: TGTGCCAGCAGCCGGGGGGGACAGGGAATGGCATATGGCTACACCTTC
cdr3_aa: CASSRGGQGMAYGYTF
j_call: TRBJ1-2
v_call: TRBV7-9
d_call: TRBD1

cdr3_nt: TGCGCCAGCAGCTTGGAAATGGCGGCGGACACTGAAGCTTTCTTT
cdr3_aa: CASSLEMAADTEAFF
j_call: TRBJ1-1
v_call: TRBV5-1
d_call: .

cdr3_nt: TGTGCCAGCAGCCTGGGACAGGGTACTTCACCCCTCCACTTT
cdr3_aa: CASSLGQGTSPLHF
j_call: TRBJ1-6
v_call: TRBV13
d_call: TRBD1

cdr3_nt: TGTGCCAGCAGTCAACAGGGGGCGGGCAATCAGCCCCAGCATTTT
cdr3_aa: CASSQQGAGNQPQHF
j_call: TRBJ1-5
v_call: TRBV6-6
d_call: TRBD1

cdr3_nt: TGTGCCAGCAGCTTACCGGGACAGCAAGAGACCCAGTACTTC
cdr3_aa: CASSLPGQQETQYF
j_call: TRBJ2-5
v_call: TRBV7-6
d_call: TRBD1

cdr3_nt: TGTGCCAGCAGCCTCCCGGAGAGCTACGAGCAGTACTTC
cdr3_aa: CASSLPESYEQYF
j_call: TRBJ2-7
v_call: TRBV6-5
d_call: .

cdr3_nt: TGTGCCAGCAGCTCGAGACCGGGACTAGCGGGAGGGGATGAGCAGTTCTTC
cdr3_aa: CASSSRPGLAGGDEQFF
j_call: TRBJ2-1
v_call: TRBV7-2
d_call: TRBD2

cdr3_nt: TGTGCCAGCAGTCCCTGGACGGAGGAGGCCGGGGAGCTGTTTTTT
cdr3_aa: CASSPWTEEAGELFF
j_call: TRBJ2-2
v_call: TRBV27
d_call: .

cdr3_nt: TGCAGTGCTACCGTTCCCGGGGAGCTGTTTTTT
cdr3_aa: CSATVPGELFF
j_call: TRBJ2-2
v_call: TRBV20-1
d_call: .

cdr3_nt: TGTGCCAGTAGTCAGAGGACTAGCGGGAGGGCCTACGATACGCAGTATTTT
cdr3_aa: CASSQRTSGRAYDTQYF
j_call: TRBJ2-3
v_call: TRBV19
d_call: TRBD2

cdr3_nt: TGTGCCAGCAGCTTGGCCAGGTCGGTCGAGCAGTACTTC
cdr3_aa: CASSLARSVEQYF
j_call: TRBJ2-7
v_call: TRBV5-5
d_call: .

cdr3_nt: TGTGCCAGCTGTCGTGAGGTCAATGAAAAACTGTTTTTT
cdr3_aa: CASCREVNEKLFF
j_call: TRBJ1-4
v_call: TRBV5-5
d_call: .

cdr3_nt: TGTGCCAGCAGCTTAGAGAGTGCTAAGCCCCAGCATTTT
cdr3_aa: CASSLESAKPQHF
j_call: TRBJ1-5
v_call: TRBV7-2
d_call: .

cdr3_nt: TGTGCCAGCAGCTTAACTAGCGGGAGTTCCTACGAGCAGTACTTC
cdr3_aa: CASSLTSGSSYEQYF
j_call: TRBJ2-7
v_call: TRBV7-2
d_call: TRBD2

cdr3_nt: TGTGCCAGCAGTTACGGGGGGAGCTCCTACAATGAGCAGTTCTTC
cdr3_aa: CASSYGGSSYNEQFF
j_call: TRBJ2-1
v_call: TRBV6-5
d_call: .

cdr3_nt: TGTGCCAGCAGTGAACAGGGCTGGAACACTGAAGCTTTCTTT
cdr3_aa: CASSEQGWNTEAFF
j_call: TRBJ1-1
v_call: TRBV2
d_call: .

cdr3_nt: TGTGCCAGCAAGTTAGCTCCGAACACCGGGGAGCTGTTTTTT
cdr3_aa: CASKLAPNTGELFF
j_call: TRBJ2-2
v_call: TRBV28
d_call: .

cdr3_nt: TGTGCCAGCAGGGCTGGGACTAGCGTTCCCTACGAGCAGTACTTC
cdr3_aa: CASRAGTSVPYEQYF
j_call: TRBJ2-7
v_call: TRBV2
d_call: TRBD2

cdr3_nt: TGTGCCTGGAGTGAGCAAGGGGGCCCCTACAATGAGCAGTTCTTC
cdr3_aa: CAWSEQGGPYNEQFF
j_call: TRBJ2-1
v_call: TRBV30
d_call: TRBD1

cdr3_nt: TGTGCCTGGAGTGCGTCTCCGACTGAAGCTTTCTTT
cdr3_aa: CAWSASPTEAFF
j_call: TRBJ1-1
v_call: TRBV30
d_call: .

cdr3_nt: TGTGCCAGCAGCCCAGGCGCAGCTCCGGACACCATATATTTT
cdr3_aa: CASSPGAAPDTIYF
j_call: TRBJ1-3
v_call: TRBV4-2
d_call: .

cdr3_nt: TGTGCCTGGAGGGGGAGCGTGAGAAGGGGGGATACGCAGTATTTT
cdr3_aa: CAWRGSVRRGDTQYF
j_call: TRBJ2-3
v_call: TRBV30
d_call: .